The next 15 T cell receptor beta chains were all read from a single sample in a study of metastatic and nonmetastatic thyroid tumors. TCRdb reprocessed the PCR reads using MiXCR. The table records over 30,000 clones, approximately 20% of them present only once. Not a single patient had been given any form of treatment at any point before undergoing thyroid surgery. Sequenced input: tumor tissue. These receptors all come from a female donor with papillary thyroid cancer or a benign thyroid nodule (not recorded which). Some clones in this sample may be carry-over from other donors' samples.

This chain connects TRBV19 to TRBJ1-1; no firm D call. The CDR3 runs to 15 residues. Germline-derived CDR1 and CDR2 are LNHDA and SQIVND (reference sequence). V was shortened by 7 bases and J by 0 bases, with 15 bases between the two germline ends. The CDR3 nucleotides read TGTGCCAGTACCCTGGTACATTTCATGAACACTGAAGCTTTCTTT. Translation: CASTLVHFMNTEAFF.

This clone was counted many times. This chain connects TRBV4-1 to TRBJ2-1; 7 positions agree with TRBD2. The CDR3 contains 13 residues. CDR1 and CDR2 from the germline V gene are MGHRA and YSYEKL. V shed 4 bases, J shed 8 bases, and the junction held 5 bases outside the gene matches. The CDR3 here is CASSRGLVDEQFF. CDR3 bases: TGCGCCAGCAGCCGCGGACTAGTCGATGAGCAGTTCTTC.

This clone was detected once. The chain combines TRBV11-2 with TRBJ2-2; D remains unclear. The V end was cut by 0 bases, the J end by 3 bases, with 5 bases between. CDR3 size: 14 residues. Germline V gene lookup returns CDR1 SGHAT and CDR2 FQNNGV. The chain's CDR3 is CASSLDRYTGELFF. CDR3 DNA: TGTGCCAGCAGCTTAGATCGGTACACCGGGGAGCTGTTTTTT.

The chain employs TRBV6-2 or TRBV6-3 and TRBJ2-2; D ambiguous. V lost 5 bases and J lost 3, with 22 bases in between. This CDR3 has 18 amino acids. Germline lookup yields CDR1 MNHEY and CDR2 SVGEGT. The DNA for the CDR3 is TGTGCCAGCAGTCTCAGCGTGGTGGCTCATGGGCACACCGGGGAGCTGTTTTTT. Protein product: CASSLSVVAHGHTGELFF.

This clone showed up many times. Other DNA sequences in this specimen translate into the identical CDR3. The chain uses TRBV29-1 and TRBJ1-5, with 12 bases that match TRBD1. The CDR3 totals 12 residues. Per the germline V gene, CDR1 is SQVTM and CDR2 is ANQGSEA. V gave up 7 bases and J gave up 9 bases; unmatched junction bases: 4. The CDR3 region has the DNA TGCAGCGCTGGGACAGGGGGCTCGCCCCAGCATTTT. Residues: CSAGTGGSPQHF.

On this clone itself: Being one base from a much bigger clone, this may be a read error. The sample carries other DNA sequences with the same CDR3. The J gene is TRBJ1-2, the V gene TRBV29-1; D call uncertain. Germline CDR1 SQVTM, CDR2 ANQGSEA. The CDR3 runs to 12 residues. V lost 4 bases to trimming and J lost 5 bases, with 11 bases between them. The CDR3: CSVGSVRYGYTF. CDR3 sequence (DNA): TGCAGCGTTGGTTCGGTTAGGTATGGCTACACCTTC.

This clone turned up a few times. One base away lies a much larger clone, so this may be a sequencing read error. The chain joins TRBV6-1 to TRBJ2-3; possibly TRBD1 or TRBD2 for D (5 bases each). Per the germline V gene, CDR1 is MNHNS and CDR2 is SASEGT. V dropped 5 bases and J dropped 0 bases, with 12 bases sitting between them. CDR3 length equals 15 residues. The CDR3 is CASSKWGKSTDTQYF. The CDR3, as DNA: TGTGCCAGCAGTAAGTGGGGGAAGAGCACAGATACGCAGTATTTT.

This clone has more than one count but fewer than ten. The chain employs TRBV6-2 or TRBV6-3 and TRBJ2-7; D ambiguous. Germline values: CDR1 MNHEY, CDR2 SVGEGT. Trimming took 2 bases from V and 2 from J, leaving 10 bases between them. The CDR3 runs to 14 residues. CDR3 DNA: TGTGCCAGCAGTTACACTATCTGCCCCTACGAGCAGTACTTC. Translated: CASSYTICPYEQYF.

The chain links TRBV29-1 to TRBJ1-2; D call uncertain. V was trimmed by 4 bases and J by 2 bases, leaving 14 bases between them. This CDR3 has 14 residues. Germline-derived CDR1 and CDR2 are SQVTM and ANQGSEA. The CDR3 bases are TGCAGCGTTGCAGTAGGGATGGAAAACTATGGCTACACCTTC. Amino acid sequence: CSVAVGMENYGYTF.

This clone has a count of ten or more. The gene calls are TRBV6-1 and TRBJ1-5; no firm D call. The ends were cut back, 6 bases at V and 6 bases at J, with 12 bases in the middle. The CDR3 spans 13 residues. Germline V gene data show CDR1 as MNHNS and CDR2 as SASEGT. CDR3 sequence reads: CASRDDLSQPQHF. DNA of the CDR3: TGTGCCAGCAGGGATGATTTGAGTCAGCCCCAGCATTTT.

At least ten counts were recorded for this clone. The V gene is TRBV29-1, the J gene TRBJ2-7; D may be TRBD1 (6 bases). This CDR3 spans 13 amino acids. Per germline, CDR1 SQVTM and CDR2 ANQGSEA. CDR3 sequence: CGFRQAASYEQYF. CDR3 coding DNA: TGCGGCTTCAGACAGGCCGCGAGCTACGAGCAGTACTTC.

The rearrangement joins TRBV11-2 to TRBJ2-4, with a weak D call TRBD2 (6 bases). CDR1 is SGHAT, CDR2 FQNNGV, per germline. The CDR3 has 19 residues. V was pared by 6 bases and J by 0 bases, with 24 bases between. This CDR3 is CASSPPWGTHSLAKNIQYF. The CDR3 coding sequence is TGTGCCAGCAGTCCCCCCTGGGGGACTCATTCTCTAGCCAAAAACATTCAGTACTTC. The full variable domain, rest sourced from reference TRBV11-2 and TRBJ2-4, is EAGVAQSPRYKIIEKRQSVAFWCNPISGHATLYWYQQILGQGPKLLIQFQNNGVVDDSQLPKDRFSAERLKGVDSTLKIQPAKLEDSAVYLCASSPPWGTHSLAKNIQYFGAGTRLSVL.

This clone was found a few times. This chain joins TRBV24-1 and TRBJ1-2; D gene uncertain. The length of the CDR3 is 14 residues. V dropped 3 bases and J dropped 4 bases, with 11 bases sitting between them. Germline lookup yields CDR1 KGHDR and CDR2 SFDVKD. Here the CDR3 reads CATSDTADIYGYTF. The CDR3 DNA reads TGTGCCACCAGTGATACAGCCGACATCTATGGCTACACCTTC.

This clone appeared many times. The chain couples TRBV5-1 to TRBJ2-3; TRBD2 agrees at 9 bases. The germline gives CDR1 SGHRS, CDR2 YFSETQ. The length of the CDR3 is 16 residues. V was clipped by 2 bases and J by 3 bases; unmatched bases: 7. The CDR3 is CASSFWRGGATDTQYF. CDR3 DNA sequence: TGCGCCAGCAGCTTTTGGCGCGGGGGGGCAACAGATACGCAGTATTTT.

This clone was counted ten times or more. This chain joins TRBV2 and TRBJ2-2; a possible D gene is TRBD1 (5 bases). The CDR3 is 13 residues long. V was clipped by 6 bases and J by 6 bases, with 11 bases between them. Germline CDR1 SNHLY, CDR2 FYNNEI. This CDR3 reads CASRIQGSGELFF. CDR3 DNA: TGTGCCAGCAGGATCCAGGGTTCCGGGGAGCTGTTTTTT.